This T cell receptor beta chain was identified in a study of blood T cell repertoires in COVID-19. In the study overall: The study drew acute and convalescent COVID-19 samples from the United States, Italy and Spain. Sources were T cells, B-cell-depleted T cells, or PBMCs; the material itself was cDNA or gDNA.

Unmatched junction bases numbered 9, after V lost 4 bases and J lost 2 bases. CDR3 size: 15 residues. Per the germline V gene, CDR1 is SGDLS and CDR2 is YYNGEE. Sequenced by immunoSEQ multiplex PCR; TCRdb stores in-frame clones only, minus some. The sample shows around 340,000 clones, 80% to 90% of them seen only once. The receptor's source is a middle-aged woman with acute COVID-19. Sample: PBMCs or T cells enriched from blood (not recorded which). This chain uses TRBV9 with TRBJ2-7; the match to TRBD1 covers 7 bases. The CDR3 coding sequence is TGTGCCAGCAGCCCCAGACAGGGTCGTGCCTACGAGCAGTACTTC. Translated: CASSPRQGRAYEQYF.